The TCR beta chain described here comes from a study of T cell clusters in autoimmune cytopenias. TRB was amplified by touch-down multiplex PCR, primer pools A and B combined. TCRdb reprocessed the multiplex PCR reads, with one entry per CDR3 protein and no DNA. Its clone listing holds 12,000 or so distinct CDR3 sequences. TRB was amplified from about 250 ng of peripheral blood genomic DNA per sample. The CDR3 runs to 14 residues. In germline, CDR1 is SGHDT, CDR2 YYEEEE. The data also belong to a second study, concerning T cell repertoires in aging, cancer and after chemotherapy. That source reports: Donors were grouped into six age bands spanning 30 or younger through 70 or older.

The sequencing sample was made of peripheral blood. The chain carries TRBV5-6 and TRBJ2-7; TCRdb picks TRBD1, but there is no DNA to check that call. The TCR originated in a human donor in good health. CDR3 region: CASSLPTMGGEQYF.